This T cell receptor (beta chain) derives from a study of blood T cells in healthy people across ages. A J-beta primer mix and a sample-barcoded 5' primer were used in a second PCR of about 6 to 12 cycles. TCRdb recomputed calls from the 5' RACE reads with MiXCR, one row per CDR3 protein. The data hold more than 700,000 distinct CDR3 sequences, with 46% observed a single time. Germline values: CDR1 ENHRY, CDR2 SYGVKD. Trimming left V 11 bases short and J 0 bases short, with 8 bases between. CDR3 size: 12 residues. The TCR comes from an elderly man in good health. The chain combines TRBV10-3 with TRBJ2-1; D might be TRBD1 (6 bases). The sample consisted of blood. The CDR3 coding sequence is TGTGCCCAGGGGAGCTCCTACAATGAGCAGTTCTTC. It is translated as CAQGSSYNEQFF.